One sample yielded the 8 T cell receptor beta chains listed below, sequenced in a study of T-cell memory formation after mild COVID-19. TCRdb reprocessed the 5' RACE reads via MiXCR and lists one record per CDR3 protein. This repertoire shows about 350,000 distinct CDR3 sequences, about 13% found once; its top ten account for about a fifth. Sequencing input: PBMCs or a T cell subset sorted from them (not recorded which). These receptors originate from a young man who had mild COVID-19 (a few samples of this study predate the infection). Cell type and time point are not known.

This clonotype was picked up a small number of times. The chain links TRBV12-3 or TRBV12-4 to TRBJ1-2; TRBD1 matches 7 bases. V was pared by 5 bases and J by 0 bases, with 6 bases of the junction left unmatched. This CDR3 comprises 15 residues. The CDR3 sequence is CASSRQGLPNYGYTF. The CDR3 region has the DNA TGTGCCAGCAGTCGACAGGGCCTGCCTAACTATGGCTACACCTTC.

This sequence joins TRBV29-1 and TRBJ1-4; D possibly corresponds to TRBD1 (6 bases). CDR3 length equals 14 residues. CDR1 SQVTM and CDR2 ANQGSEA come from the germline V gene. The V end lost 0 bases, the J end lost 5 bases, and 10 bases lay between the germline ends. The CDR3 reads CSVEDTGLNEKLFF. The CDR3, as DNA: TGCAGCGTTGAAGATACAGGGTTAAATGAAAAACTGTTTTTT.

This clonotype has a count of ten or more. V is TRBV6-6 and J is TRBJ1-5, with unresolved D. CDR1 and CDR2 from the germline V gene are MNHNY and SVGAGI (reference sequence). Between the trimmed V and J ends, which lost 6 bases and 3 bases, there was a span of 9 bases. The CDR3 is made up of 13 amino acids. CDR3 DNA: TGTGCCAGCAGCCGTCAACACAATCAGCCCCAGCATTTT. The encoded protein is CASSRQHNQPQHF.

The chain links TRBV19 to TRBJ1-4, with unresolved D. The CDR3 consists of 14 residues. The V and J ends lost 3 bases and 0 bases respectively, with 5 bases between them. CDR1 is LNHDA, CDR2 SQIVND, per germline (reference sequence). Written as DNA, the CDR3 is TGTGCCAGTAGTATTGTTGCAACTAATGAAAAACTGTTTTTT. Residues: CASSIVATNEKLFF.

This chain uses TRBV6-2 or TRBV6-3 with TRBJ2-7, with 7 bases aligning to TRBD1. Germline V gene data show CDR1 as MNHEY and CDR2 as SVGEGT. The CDR3 extends over 16 amino acids. V lost 0 bases, J lost 0 bases, and 5 bases stayed unmatched. The CDR3 region is CASSYSTTGSSYEQYV. CDR3 DNA sequence: TGTGCCAGCAGTTACTCGACGACAGGGAGCTCCTACGAGCAGTACGTC.

The chain combines TRBV9 with TRBJ1-6; TRBD1 matches at 8 bases. Germline CDR1 and CDR2: SGDLS and YYNGEE. This CDR3 is built from 17 residues. V gave up 4 bases and J gave up 4 bases; unmatched junction bases: 10. CDR3 sequence: CASSPQGDTRYNSPLHF. The DNA for the CDR3 is TGTGCCAGCAGCCCACAGGGGGATACACGTTATAATTCACCCCTCCACTTT.

CDR3 nucleotide sequence: TGCGCCAGCAGACTAGCGTACCAAGAGACCCAGTACTTC. Protein product: CASRLAYQETQYF. The rearrangement links TRBV5-1 to TRBJ2-5, with 7 bases fitting TRBD2. CDR1 SGHRS and CDR2 YFSETQ come from the germline V gene. The CDR3 is 13 amino acids. V lost 5 bases, J lost 0 bases, and 1 base stayed unmatched. The complete variable domain, with remaining parts taken from reference TRBV5-1 and TRBJ2-5, reads KAGVTQTPRYLIKTRGQQVTLSCSPISGHRSVSWYQQTPGQGLQFLFEYFSETQRNKGNFPGRFSGRQFSNSRSEMNVSTLELGDSALYLCASRLAYQETQYFGPGTRLLVL.

The genes are TRBV6-5 and TRBJ1-2, with TRBD1 identical over 9 bases. This CDR3 region has 13 residues. Germline V gene sequence: CDR1 MNHEY, CDR2 SVGAGI. Trimming removed 4 bases from V and 8 bases from J; junction bases left unmatched: 5. The CDR3 protein is CASSSTGGVGYTF. DNA for the CDR3: TGTGCCAGCAGTTCAACAGGGGGCGTGGGCTACACCTTC.